Sequencing of this TCR beta chain was carried out in a study of breast tumors, draining lymph nodes, adjacent tissues. TCRdb analysed the multiplex PCR reads with MiXCR anew, one entry per CDR3 protein. Here the sample spans more than 85,000 distinct CDR3 sequences, 21% being singletons. Samples came from axillary lymph nodes draining the breast cancer. From germline, CDR1 is MDHEN and CDR2 SYDVKM. Trimming stripped 8 bases from V and 0 bases from J, with 20 bases between. This CDR3 region has 16 residues. What was sequenced was axillary lymph node tissue. The chain recombines TRBV28 with TRBJ2-7, with a possible D match to TRBD2 (6 bases). This receptor was taken from a female donor with breast cancer. Some clones in this sample may be carry-over from other donors' samples. The CDR3 region is CASGGSDPGASYEQYF. CDR3 nucleotides: TGTGCCAGCGGGGGGTCAGACCCTGGGGCCTCCTACGAGCAGTACTTC.